The 10 T cell receptor beta chains in this list originate from one sample, sequenced in a study of OX40 agonist ivuxolimab in advanced cancers. Profiling relied on immunoSEQ multiplex PCR, and the TCRdb table lists in-frame clones only, not all of them. Of 55,000 to 80,000 clones in the sample, about 85% were seen once. Sequencing was performed on CD4+ or CD8+ T cells sorted from blood, taken in a trial of the OX40 agonist ivuxolimab. The receptor set was obtained from an adult with an advanced solid tumor such as melanoma, head and neck, liver or kidney cancer.

V gene TRBV4-1 combines with J gene TRBJ2-5; perhaps TRBD2 as D (6 bases). The CDR3 runs to 15 residues. Germline values: CDR1 MGHRA, CDR2 YSYEKL. Trimming pared 3 bases from V and 2 bases from J, leaving 13 bases between. This CDR3 is CASSQGGEFQETQYF. The CDR3 nucleotides are TGCGCCAGCAGCCAGGGCGGGGAGTTTCAAGAGACCCAGTACTTC.

The count of this clone is one. The V call is TRBV19, the J call TRBJ1-3; possible D gene TRBD1, 6 bases. Trimming left V 9 bases short and J 0 bases short, with 15 bases between. The CDR3 sequence is 15 residues long. Germline assignment: CDR1 LNHDA and CDR2 SQIVND (reference sequence). For the CDR3, the DNA is TGTGCCAGCGCCGACAGGCCGAGCTCTGGAAACACCATATATTTT. As protein: CASADRPSSGNTIYF.

The chain is built from TRBV5-4 and TRBJ1-1; 8 nucleotides line up with TRBD1. V lost 6 bases to trimming and J lost 7 bases; unmatched junction nucleotides: 5. Germline V gene sequence: CDR1 SGHNT, CDR2 YYREEE (reference sequence). The CDR3 totals 12 residues. CDR3: CASTIQGGEAFF. CDR3 nucleotides: TGTGCCAGCACAATACAGGGGGGTGAAGCTTTCTTT.

V usage is TRBV5-1 and J usage is TRBJ2-7, with 11 bases matching TRBD2. The CDR3 consists of 15 residues. Germline V CDR1 and CDR2: SGHRS, YFSETQ. The ends lost 4 bases at V and 5 bases at J; junction bases unmatched: 8. CDR3 in DNA: TGCGCCAGCAGCCCAACTAGCGGGAGCCGTGACGAGCAGTACTTC. Residues: CASSPTSGSRDEQYF.

The genes are TRBV27 and TRBJ1-4; TRBD1 matches 12 bases. The CDR3 extends over 14 amino acids. The V segment lost 6 bases and the J segment 8 bases; nucleotides outside the gene matches: 4. In germline, CDR1 is MNHEY, CDR2 SMNVEV (reference sequence). The CDR3 nucleotides are TGTGCCAGCAGCCGGGACAGGGGGCACGAAAAACTGTTTTTT. Protein: CASSRDRGHEKLFF.

J is TRBJ2-1 and V is TRBV2; D unresolved. CDR3 length: 13 residues. The V end was cut by 6 bases, the J end by 0 bases, with 6 bases between. Germline CDR1 and CDR2: SNHLY and FYNNEI. For the CDR3, the DNA is TGTGCCAGCAGGGAGCGCTCCTACAATGAGCAGTTCTTC. It codes for CASRERSYNEQFF.

The rearrangement joins TRBV6-1 to TRBJ1-2; TRBD1 matches 7 bases. CDR3 length: 16 residues. Germline loops: CDR1 MNHNS, CDR2 SASEGT. After removal of 3 bases from V and 5 bases from J, the junction contained 12 bases not matched to a gene. CDR3 bases: TGTGCCAGCAGTGACCTGCGATCGGGGACAGTTTATGGCTACACCTTC. Its translation: CASSDLRSGTVYGYTF.

This rearrangement joins TRBV10-2 to TRBJ2-5, with TRBD2 matching over 8 bases. Germline assignment: CDR1 WSHSY and CDR2 SAAADI. There are 13 residues in the CDR3. V shed 3 bases, J shed 5 bases, and the junction held 2 bases outside the gene matches. The CDR3 nucleotides read TGCGCCAGCAGTGACCCGGGAGGGGAGACCCAGTACTTC. Translation: CASSDPGGETQYF.

This rearrangement joins TRBV7-9 to TRBJ1-1, with D possibly matching TRBD1 (5 bases). CDR3 size: 14 residues. Deletions cut 5 bases from V and 2 bases from J, with 12 bases between. Germline V gene lookup returns CDR1 SEHNR and CDR2 FQNEAQ (reference sequence). CDR3 loop: CASSLFGGNTEAFF. CDR3 bases: TGTGCCAGCAGCCTCTTTGGGGGAAACACTGAAGCTTTCTTT. Complete variable domain (other parts from reference TRBV7-9 and TRBJ1-1): DTGVSQNPRHKITKRGQNVTFRCDPISEHNRLYWYRQTLGQGPEFLTYFQNEAQLEKSRLLSDRFSAERPKGSFSTLEIQRTEQGDSAMYLCASSLFGGNTEAFFGQGTRLTVV.

This clone turned up a few times. V usage is TRBV27 and J usage is TRBJ1-4; 9 nucleotides match TRBD1. Germline loops: CDR1 MNHEY, CDR2 SMNVEV (reference sequence). The V gene end was trimmed by 5 bases and the J gene end by 7 bases; junction bases not matched to a gene: 8. This CDR3 has 15 residues. In DNA form, the CDR3 reads TGTGCCAGCAGTGGCCGCGGGACAGGGTTTGAAAAACTGTTTTTT. Its protein product is CASSGRGTGFEKLFF.